Sequencing of this TCR beta chain was carried out in a study of regulatory T cells in long-lasting Graves disease. Across the study: Graves' patients, diagnosed recently, had received antithyroid drugs under 3 months.

The CDR3 has 16 residues. The junction had 14 bases not matched to a gene; V was cut back by 7 bases and J by 6 bases. Germline lookup yields CDR1 SGHRS and CDR2 YFSETQ. Construction of TCR beta libraries relied on iRepertoire HTBI primers and on Arm-PCR targeting CDR3 regions. TCRdb passed the multiplex PCR reads through MiXCR, listing each CDR3 protein once. The sample yields 400,000 to 500,000 distinct CDR3 sequences, 12% to 15% seen once. General observations from the study: Patients whose Graves' disease persisted exhibited lower TCR diversity than those newly diagnosed.

Concerning this clonotype itself: Its matching antigen is unknown.

Time point reported: newly diagnosed GD, antithyroid drugs for less than 3 months. Extracted RNA from PBMCs served as the source of the TCR library. The same sample was also used in a study of T cells in Graves' hyperthyroidism and ophthalmopathy. This second study says: Together with thyroid ultrasound, orbital computed tomography, serum thyroxine and TRAb, clinical symptoms were used for diagnoses. Primed by the HTBI set, a first-round RT-PCR was run on the TCR CDR3.

The rearrangement uses TRBV5-1 and TRBJ2-2; 8 positions match TRBD2. This clonotype was obtained from a woman in her forties or fifties with Graves disease. This specimen was peripheral blood mononuclear cells (PBMCs), taken at new diagnosis, from a patient treated with antithyroid drugs. The DNA for the CDR3 is TGCGCCAGCCTCCCCTATAGCGGGGCTACATCCGGGGAGCTGTTTTTT. Protein: CASLPYSGATSGELFF.